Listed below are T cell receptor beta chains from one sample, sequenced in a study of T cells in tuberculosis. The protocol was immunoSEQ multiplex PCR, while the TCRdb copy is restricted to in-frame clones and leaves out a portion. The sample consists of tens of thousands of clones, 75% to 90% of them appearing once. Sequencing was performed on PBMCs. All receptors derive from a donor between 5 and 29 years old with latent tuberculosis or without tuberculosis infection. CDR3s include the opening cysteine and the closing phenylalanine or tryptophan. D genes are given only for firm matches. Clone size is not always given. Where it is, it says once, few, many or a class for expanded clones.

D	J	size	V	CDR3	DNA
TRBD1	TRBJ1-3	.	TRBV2	CASSDFRGGWNTIYF	TGTGCCAGCAGTGATTTTCGAGGGGGCTGGAACACCATATATTTT
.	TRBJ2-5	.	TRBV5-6	CASNRLREETQYF	TGTGCCAGCAACCGACTAAGGGAAGAGACCCAGTACTTC
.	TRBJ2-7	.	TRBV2	CASNRGSYEQYF	TGTGCCAGCAATCGGGGGAGCTACGAGCAGTACTTC
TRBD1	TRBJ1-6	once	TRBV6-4	CASSDSMGQMNYSYNSPLHF	TGTGCCAGCAGTGACTCTATGGGACAGATGAATTACTCCTATAATTCACCCCTCCACTTT
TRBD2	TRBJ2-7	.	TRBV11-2	CASSFRGGSPYEQYF	TGTGCCAGCAGCTTTCGCGGGGGGTCCCCCTACGAGCAGTACTTC
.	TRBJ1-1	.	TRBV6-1	CASSGGGPTEAFF	TGTGCCAGCAGTGGGGGGGGCCCCACTGAAGCTTTCTTT
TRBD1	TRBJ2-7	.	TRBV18	CASSPLDRGGEQYF	TGTGCCAGCTCACCACTCGACAGGGGGGGGGAGCAGTACTTC
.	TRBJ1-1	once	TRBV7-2	CASSLPYTMNTEAFF	TGTGCCAGCAGCCTACCCTACACTATGAACACTGAAGCTTTCTTT
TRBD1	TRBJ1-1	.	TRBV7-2	CASSSHRQGSTEAFF	TGTGCCAGCAGCTCCCATCGACAGGGATCCACTGAAGCTTTCTTT
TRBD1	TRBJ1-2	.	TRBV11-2	CASRPLRDSPSSYGYTF	TGTGCCAGCAGACCGCTCCGGGACAGCCCTTCCAGCTATGGCTACACCTTC
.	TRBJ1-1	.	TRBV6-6	CASSYGRTGNTEAFF	TGTGCCAGCAGTTATGGGAGGACGGGGAACACTGAAGCTTTCTTT
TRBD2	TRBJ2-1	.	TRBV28	CASSWDISGGSRNEQFF	TGTGCCAGCAGTTGGGACATAAGCGGGGGTAGTAGGAATGAGCAGTTCTTC
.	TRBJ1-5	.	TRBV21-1	CASSKALSRVNQPQHF	TGTGCCAGCAGCAAAGCGCTTTCGAGGGTGAATCAGCCCCAGCATTTT
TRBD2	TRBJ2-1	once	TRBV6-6	CASSYARGANNEQFF	TGTGCCAGCAGTTACGCGCGGGGGGCTAACAATGAGCAGTTCTTC
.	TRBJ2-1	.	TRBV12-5	CASGWDTGRNEQFF	TGTGCTAGTGGTTGGGACACCGGCAGGAATGAGCAGTTCTTC
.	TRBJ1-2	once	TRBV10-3	CAISLTALEGYTF	TGTGCCATCAGTCTTACAGCTTTAGAAGGCTACACCTTC
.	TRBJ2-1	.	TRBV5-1	CASSVGGNNEQFF	TGCGCCAGCAGCGTAGGGGGTAACAATGAGCAGTTCTTC
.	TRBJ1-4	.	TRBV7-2	CASSFRTNEKLFF	TGTGCCAGCAGCTTCCGAACTAATGAAAAACTGTTTTTT
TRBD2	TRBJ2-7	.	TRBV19	CASRGGYEQYF	TGTGCCTCTCGGGGGGGCTACGAGCAGTACTTC
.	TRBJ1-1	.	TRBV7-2	CASSLDTNTEAFF	TGTGCCAGCAGCTTAGACACGAACACTGAAGCTTTCTTT
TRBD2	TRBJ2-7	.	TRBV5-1	CASSWGTSGAYEQYF	TGCGCCAGCAGCTGGGGGACTAGCGGGGCCTACGAGCAGTACTTC
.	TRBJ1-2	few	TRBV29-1	CSVEGAEVYGYTF	TGCAGCGTTGAAGGGGCGGAGGTCTATGGCTACACCTTC
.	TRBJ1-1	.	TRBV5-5	CASSLGGRVRETEAFF	TGTGCCAGCAGCTTGGGAGGACGGGTGAGGGAAACTGAAGCTTTCTTT
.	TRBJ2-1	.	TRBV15	CATSSPRGGEYNEQFF	TGTGCCACCAGCAGTCCCCGGGGCGGGGAGTACAATGAGCAGTTCTTC
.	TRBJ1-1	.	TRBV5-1	CASSPDSGTEAFF	TGCGCCAGCAGCCCCGACAGTGGGACTGAAGCTTTCTTT
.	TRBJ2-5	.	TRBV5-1	CASSLLALAETQYF	TGCGCCAGCAGCTTACTAGCCCTGGCGGAGACCCAGTACTTC
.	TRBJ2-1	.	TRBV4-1	CASSQVRDFYNEQFF	TGCGCCAGCAGCCAGGTCCGGGACTTCTACAATGAGCAGTTCTTC
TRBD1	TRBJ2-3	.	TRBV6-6	CASSRDGQGKKYF	TGTGCCAGCAGCCGGGACGGACAGGGGAAGAAGTATTTT
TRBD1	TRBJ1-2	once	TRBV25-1	CASRAKGTGDPRYTF	TGTGCCAGCAGAGCCAAAGGGACAGGGGATCCTAGGTACACCTTC
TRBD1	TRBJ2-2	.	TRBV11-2	CASRVTRGPNTGELFF	TGTGCCAGCAGGGTCACCAGGGGGCCGAACACCGGGGAGCTGTTTTTT
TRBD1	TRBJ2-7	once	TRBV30	CAYHTPGQPYEQYF	TGTGCCTACCATACCCCGGGACAGCCCTACGAGCAGTACTTC
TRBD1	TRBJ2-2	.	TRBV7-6	CASSGGTGNTGELFF	TGTGCCAGCAGCGGGGGGACAGGGAACACCGGGGAGCTGTTTTTT
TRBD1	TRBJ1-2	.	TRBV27	CASSSAPGGADYGYTF	TGTGCCAGCAGTTCCGCCCCAGGGGGCGCTGACTATGGCTACACCTTC
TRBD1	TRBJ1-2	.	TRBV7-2	CASSSQGAQGYTF	TGTGCCAGCAGCTCGCAGGGGGCGCAAGGCTACACCTTC
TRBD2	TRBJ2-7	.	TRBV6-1	CASRWTSGSYEQYF	TGTGCCAGCAGGTGGACTAGCGGCTCCTACGAGCAGTACTTC
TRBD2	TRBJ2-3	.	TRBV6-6	CASSWSSGVGDTQYF	TGTGCCAGCAGTTGGTCAAGCGGGGTTGGAGATACGCAGTATTTT
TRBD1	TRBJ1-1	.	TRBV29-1	CSVEHGGQGGLNTEAFF	TGCAGCGTTGAACATGGGGGACAGGGGGGATTGAACACTGAAGCTTTCTTT
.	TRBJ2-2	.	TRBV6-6	CASIPNPDTGELFF	TGTGCCAGCATCCCTAACCCGGACACCGGGGAGCTGTTTTTT
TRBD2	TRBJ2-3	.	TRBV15	CATSTGLAGGPGTDTQYF	TGTGCCACCAGCACCGGACTAGCGGGGGGGCCGGGCACAGATACGCAGTATTTT
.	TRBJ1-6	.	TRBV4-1	CASSQGRARRANSPLHF	TGCGCCAGCAGCCAAGGTCGCGCTCGGAGGGCTAATTCACCCCTCCACTTT